This section outlines one T cell receptor (beta chain) sequence together with its context. Its antigen is still unknown. TCRdb re-derived calls from the RT-PCR reads in MiXCR, one entry per CDR3 protein. The sample lists roughly 570,000 distinct CDR3 sequences, 11% to 15% occurring once. The data originate from a study of response to subunit inactivated influenza vaccine. The study's findings and limits: After each seasonal influenza vaccination, few new T cells are recruited, the authors suggested.

Trimming shortened V by 3 bases and J by 9 bases, and 9 bases separated the two germline ends. The CDR3 extends over 12 amino acids. Germline V lookup: CDR1 KGHSH, CDR2 LQKENI. The V and J genes are TRBV18 and TRBJ1-5; D call uncertain. The receptor was derived from a man between 45 and 60 years old who received an inactivated influenza vaccine. Material: PBMCs from blood, obtained 12 days after vaccination. This CDR3 is CASSPRGLPQHF. CDR3 bases: TGTGCCAGCTCACCTCGGGGTCTGCCCCAGCATTTT.